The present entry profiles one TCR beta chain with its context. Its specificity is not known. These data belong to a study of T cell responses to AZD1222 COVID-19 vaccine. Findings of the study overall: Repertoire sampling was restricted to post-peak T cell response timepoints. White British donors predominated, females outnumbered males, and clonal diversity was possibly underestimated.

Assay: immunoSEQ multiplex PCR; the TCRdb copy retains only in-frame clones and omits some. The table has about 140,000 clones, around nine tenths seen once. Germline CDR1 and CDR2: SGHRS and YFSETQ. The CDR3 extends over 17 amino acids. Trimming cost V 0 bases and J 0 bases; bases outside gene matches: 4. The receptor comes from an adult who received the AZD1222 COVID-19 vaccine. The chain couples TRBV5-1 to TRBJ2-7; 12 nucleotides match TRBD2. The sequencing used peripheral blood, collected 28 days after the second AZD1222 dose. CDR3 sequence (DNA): TGCGCCAGCAGCTTGGAACTAGCGGGAGGATTCTCCTACGAGCAGTACTTC. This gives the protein CASSLELAGGFSYEQYF. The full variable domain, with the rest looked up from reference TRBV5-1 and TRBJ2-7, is KAGVTQTPRYLIKTRGQQVTLSCSPISGHRSVSWYQQTPGQGLQFLFEYFSETQRNKGNFPGRFSGRQFSNSRSEMNVSTLELGDSALYLCASSLELAGGFSYEQYFGPGTRLTVT.